This TCR beta chain was retrieved from a study of T cell responses to AZD1222 COVID-19 vaccine. Points from the study as a whole: Across the whole spike, CD4 TCRs peaked at regions 160-218 and 743-854. White British donors predominated, females outnumbered males, and clonal diversity was possibly underestimated. Nearly half of unique spike-specific TCRs reportedly avoided B.1.351 and B.1.1.7 mutated regions. Only a handful of AZD1222 recipients, more than 5 in all, had baseline seropositivity.

This CDR3 has 14 residues. Germline CDR1 is WSHSY and CDR2 is SAAADI. Trimming removed 8 bases from V and 4 bases from J; junction bases left unmatched: 8. Data came from immunoSEQ multiplex PCR; TCRdb stores just in-frame clones and leaves some out. The table has 150,000 to 200,000 clones, 90% to 95% seen once; the top ten hold over 0.7%. This clone was seen just once. Antigen: not known. The sequence was collected from an adult in good health. This rearrangement joins TRBV10-2 to TRBJ1-2; TRBD1 aligns across 9 bases. The sequencing here drew on peripheral blood, taken on day 0 of AZD1222 vaccination. The CDR3 sequence is CASRLGQGGYGYTF. For the CDR3, the DNA is TGCGCCAGCCGACTGGGACAGGGAGGCTATGGCTACACCTTC.